This passage covers 19 T cell receptor beta chains from one sample sequenced in a study of technical replicates of blood from a handful of donors. Assay used: immunoSEQ multiplex PCR; TCRdb lists only in-frame clones, some missing. The table shows tens of thousands of clones, with approximately 95% occurring only once. Sample: PBMCs. The receptors were sampled from a human donor in good health. Some clones in this sample may be carry-over from other donors' samples.

This chain uses TRBV7-8 with TRBJ1-4; D call uncertain. V was clipped by 1 base and J by 3 bases, with 9 bases between them. The germline gives CDR1 SGHVS, CDR2 FQNEAQ. This CDR3 has 15 amino acids. CDR3 nucleotide sequence: TGTGCCAGCAGCTTAGGTATTACAGCTAATGAAAAACTGTTTTTT. Protein sequence: CASSLGITANEKLFF.

With regard to this clone: Mismatch with germline at one junction end may stem from a read error. The rearrangement joins TRBV19 to TRBJ2-1, with TRBD1 identical over 8 bases. The CDR3 loop spans 14 amino acids. Germline V CDR1 and CDR2: LNHDA, SQIVND (reference sequence). DNA of the CDR3: TGTGCCAGCAGTATCTCACAGGGGGACAATGAGCAGTTCTTC. This translates into CASSISQGDNEQFF.

This clone has a single count. The V call is TRBV29-1, the J call TRBJ2-2; 10 positions agree with TRBD1. CDR3 length equals 14 residues. Germline V gene lookup returns CDR1 SQVTM and CDR2 ANQGSEA. V gave up 6 bases and J gave up 7 bases; unmatched junction bases: 8. CDR3 protein: CSVVDRGFSGELFF. The CDR3 nucleotides are TGCAGCGTGGTGGACAGGGGGTTCAGCGGGGAGCTGTTTTTT.

V and J are TRBV5-6 and TRBJ1-5; 9 nucleotides agree with TRBD1. The germline CDR1 and CDR2 sequences are SGHDT and YYEEEE. CDR3 size: 15 residues. Trimming cost V 3 bases and J 8 bases; bases outside gene matches: 9. CDR3 region: CASSSSRDRVKPQHF. In DNA form, the CDR3 reads TGTGCCAGCAGCTCGTCCCGGGACAGGGTTAAGCCCCAGCATTTT.

This chain links TRBV6-5 with TRBJ2-1; the match to TRBD2 covers 10 bases. CDR1 and CDR2 (germline): MNHEY, SVGAGI. The CDR3 consists of 16 residues. V gave up 1 base and J gave up 2 bases; unmatched junction bases: 2. CDR3 sequence reads: CASSYLGTSAYNEQFF. Here the CDR3 DNA reads TGTGCCAGCAGTTACTTAGGGACTAGCGCCTACAATGAGCAGTTCTTC.

The rearrangement links TRBV7-9 to TRBJ2-1; D possibly corresponds to TRBD2 (5 bases). Trimming pared 5 bases from V and 3 bases from J, leaving 14 bases between. The CDR3 totals 15 residues. The germline V gene encodes CDR1 SEHNR and CDR2 FQNEAQ (reference sequence). The chain's CDR3 is CASSRTADFYNEQFF. In DNA form, the CDR3 reads TGTGCCAGCAGCCGGACTGCGGACTTCTACAATGAGCAGTTCTTC.

The chain employs TRBV6-1 and TRBJ2-6, with TRBD1 matching 7 bases. The CDR3 is made up of 14 amino acids. In germline, CDR1 is MNHNS, CDR2 SASEGT. Unmatched junction bases numbered 3, after V lost 8 bases and J lost 2 bases. CDR3 sequence (DNA): TGTGCCAGCGAAACAGGGGCTGGGGCCAACGTCCTGACTTTC. Residues: CASETGAGANVLTF.

The CDR3 reads CAISDMRGGQDTQYF. In nucleotides, the CDR3 is TGTGCCATCAGTGATATGCGGGGGGGCCAGGATACGCAGTATTTT. The J gene is TRBJ2-3, the V gene TRBV10-3; 9 bases line up with TRBD2. Germline CDR1 is ENHRY and CDR2 is SYGVKD. V lost 3 bases, J lost 6 bases, and 7 bases stayed unmatched. CDR3 length equals 15 residues.

This sequence joins TRBV6-5 and TRBJ1-4; no reliable D call. With 2 bases removed from V and 7 bases from J, the gap between germline ends came to 11 bases. The germline gives CDR1 MNHEY, CDR2 SVGAGI. This CDR3 has 14 amino acids. CDR3 nucleotide sequence: TGTGCCAGCAGTTACGGAGGGCAGTCTGAAAAACTGTTTTTT. Residues: CASSYGGQSEKLFF.

The rearrangement uses TRBV11-2 and TRBJ2-3; 10 nucleotides agree with TRBD1. CDR3 length: 16 residues. Trimming at V came to 5 bases and at J to 1 base, leaving 6 bases not matched to a gene. Germline V gene data show CDR1 as SGHAT and CDR2 as FQNNGV. CDR3 DNA sequence: TGTGCCAGCAGCCAACGACAGGGGGCCGGCACAGATACGCAGTATTTT. Residues: CASSQRQGAGTDTQYF.

This chain joins TRBV7-8 and TRBJ2-7; 7 bases align to TRBD1. Germline-derived CDR1 and CDR2 are SGHVS and FQNEAQ. The CDR3 spans 14 residues. V gave up 3 bases and J gave up 1 base; unmatched junction bases: 3. CDR3 in DNA: TGTGCCAGCAGCTTGAACAGGGGATCCTACGAGCAGTACTTC. It translates to CASSLNRGSYEQYF. The complete variable domain, with remaining parts taken from reference TRBV7-8 and TRBJ2-7, reads GAGVSQSPRYKVAKRGQDVALRCDPISGHVSLFWYQQALGQGPEFLTYFQNEAQLDKSGLPSDRFFAERPEGSVSTLKIQRTQQEDSAVYLCASSLNRGSYEQYFGPGTRLTVT.

The chain joins TRBV29-1 to TRBJ2-1; D may be TRBD1 (6 bases). The germline V gene has CDR1 SQVTM and CDR2 ANQGSEA. The CDR3 is 12 amino acids. V was pared by 6 bases and J by 0 bases, with 6 bases between. The CDR3 DNA follows: TGCAGCGTGGACAGCTCCTACAATGAGCAGTTCTTC. It encodes CSVDSSYNEQFF.

CDR3 DNA sequence: TGTGCCAGCAGCCTGGTGGCAGGGAAATATATTGAAGCTTTCTTT. Residues: CASSLVAGKYIEAFF. The gene calls are TRBV5-6 and TRBJ1-1; TRBD1 is a possible D gene (5 bases). The CDR3 sequence is 15 residues long. Trimming removed 4 bases at V and 7 bases at J, with 20 bases between. The V gene's germline CDR1 is SGHDT and CDR2 YYEEEE. Full variable domain (remainder filled in from reference TRBV5-6 and TRBJ1-1): DAGVTQSPTHLIKTRGQQVTLRCSPKSGHDTVSWYQQALGQGPQFIFQYYEEEERQRGNFPDRFSGHQFPNYSSELNVNALLLGDSALYLCASSLVAGKYIEAFFGQGTRLTVV.

The chain employs TRBV25-1 and TRBJ1-6; D is undetermined. CDR3 length equals 15 residues. Germline CDR1 reads MGHDK; CDR2 reads SYGVNS. Trimming pared 3 bases from V and 6 bases from J, leaving 12 bases between. CDR3 region: CASSDTRQANSPLHF. The CDR3 coding sequence is TGTGCCAGCAGTGATACGCGTCAGGCTAATTCACCCCTCCACTTT.

This clone was recorded only once. This chain uses TRBV4-1 with TRBJ1-6; maybe TRBD1 (6 bases). CDR3 length: 16 residues. V was clipped by 2 bases and J by 1 base, with 9 bases between them. Germline CDR1 is MGHRA and CDR2 is YSYEKL. The CDR3, as DNA: TGCGCCAGCAGCCAAACAGGGTTGTCCTATAATTCACCCCTCCACTTT. It specifies CASSQTGLSYNSPLHF.

The rearrangement links TRBV2 to TRBJ1-2; TRBD1 agrees at 9 bases. Germline values: CDR1 SNHLY, CDR2 FYNNEI. The CDR3 runs to 15 residues. Germline trimming cut 3 bases from V and 6 bases from J; bases unmatched to any gene: 8. Written as DNA, the CDR3 is TGTGCCAGCAGTGATAGGACAGGGGTGTATGATGGCTACACCTTC. Its translation is CASSDRTGVYDGYTF.

The rearrangement links TRBV23-1 to TRBJ2-7; 9 bases are a match to TRBD1. TRBV23-1 is an ORF for which the function is uncertain. V was clipped by 6 bases and J by 4 bases; unmatched bases: 7. The CDR3 consists of 14 residues. CDR3 amino acids: CASRAGTGMYEQYF. CDR3 nucleotides: TGCGCCAGCAGAGCCGGGACAGGGATGTACGAGCAGTACTTC.

The chain combines TRBV4-2 with TRBJ2-2; D remains ambiguous. Germline CDR1 reads LGHNA; CDR2 reads YNFKEQ. The V gene lost 0 bases and the J gene lost 4 bases, with 18 bases spanning the gap. The CDR3 totals 18 residues. CDR3 amino acids: CASSQEFPPYGGTGELFF. The CDR3 DNA is TGTGCCAGCAGCCAAGAATTCCCGCCCTACGGTGGCACCGGGGAGCTGTTTTTT.

The chain recombines TRBV27 with TRBJ2-4, with D maybe TRBD2 (5 bases). Germline CDR1 and CDR2: MNHEY and SMNVEV (reference sequence). This CDR3 comprises 16 residues. Trimming took 4 bases from V and 0 from J, leaving 13 bases between them. The CDR3 protein is CASSSLLGLAKNIQYF. Written as DNA, the CDR3 is TGTGCCAGCAGTTCACTCCTAGGACTAGCCAAAAACATTCAGTACTTC.